The clone carrying this T cell receptor (beta chain) was seen only a few times. Its antigen remains unknown. Germline and junction disagree at one end, which may indicate a read error. These data originate in a study of CD8 T cells in ankylosing spondylitis. Study-wide points: It appeared that ankylosing spondylitis blood was characterized by a TCR beta motif of 8 or 9 highly homologous variants. Reports say disease-linked clones showed up significantly more in matched ankylosing spondylitis synovial fluid. Clones linked to disease, bearing a CD8+ phenotype, were relatively rare in peripheral blood. Earlier literature documents some of the motif variants in reactive arthritis synovial fluid and blood.

Making the TCR beta libraries involved quantitative 5'-RACE with molecular barcodes. TCRdb reanalysed the 5' RACE reads using MiXCR and keeps one entry per CDR3 protein. The sample gives 750,000 to 850,000 distinct CDR3 sequences, roughly 12% of which show up once; less than 0.65% is in the top ten. Per the germline V gene, CDR1 is SSHAT and CDR2 is FNYEAQ (reference sequence). This CDR3 has 13 amino acids. This receptor was taken from a male donor with ankylosing spondylitis. The material sequenced was blood, either unsorted or a sorted T cell fraction (not recorded which). This rearrangement joins TRBV7-7 to TRBJ2-2, with D perhaps matching TRBD2 (5 bases). In nucleotides, the CDR3 is TGTGCTAGCAGCCCGGGAACCACCGGGGAGCTGTTTTTT. It translates to CASSPGTTGELFF. Drawing the rest from reference TRBV7-7 and TRBJ2-2, the complete variable domain is GAGVSQSPRYKVTKRGQDVTLRCDPISSHATLYWYQQALGQGPEFLTYFNYEAQPDKSGLPSDRFSAERPEGSISTLTIQRTEQRDSAMYRCASSPGTTGELFFGEGSRLTVL.